This T cell receptor (beta chain) was sequenced in a study of blood T cell repertoires in COVID-19. Study summary: The United States, Italy and Spain were the sources of the acute and convalescent COVID-19 samples.

The germline gives CDR1 SGHDT, CDR2 YYEEEE. V lost 3 bases and J 5 bases, leaving 14 bases between the germline ends. The CDR3 length is 14 residues. In the original workflow: How many nucleated cells were present was estimated from reference gene primer amplification. Sequencing was performed with immunoSEQ multiplex PCR; in TCRdb, only in-frame clones are kept and a portion is missing. V, J and clone size derive from that table, while D and trimming were established from the DNA sequence. The sample includes about 240,000 clones, roughly 85% of them seen just once. This chain connects TRBV5-6 to TRBJ1-2; D is unresolved. The TCR comes from a middle-aged woman who had been exposed to COVID-19. Material: PBMCs or T cells enriched from blood (not recorded which). CDR3 nucleotide sequence: TGTGCCAGCAGCTCGCCGGGGTCATCTTATGGCTACACCTTC. This translates into CASSSPGSSYGYTF.